Here is one T cell receptor (beta chain) with its context. Its specificity is not known. Germline CDR1 and CDR2: KGHSH and LQKENI. This CDR3 region has 14 residues. Trimming left V 2 bases short and J 1 base short, with 8 bases between. The data were taken from a study of OX40 agonist ivuxolimab in advanced cancers. Background on the study: An anti-OX40 (CD134) antibody with agonistic activity, ivuxolimab, was administered to patients. Study results and limitations: On average, a greater number of expanded clones characterised CD8+ T cells relative to CD4+. At 0.1-3.0 mg/kg, partial responders had clonal expansion among the lowest observed.

TCRdb's copy holds only in-frame clones and misses some; the assay was immunoSEQ multiplex PCR. The table has approximately 60,000 clones, approximately 88% seen once. The origin of this receptor is an adult with an advanced solid tumor such as melanoma, head and neck, liver or kidney cancer. This sample comprised CD4+ or CD8+ T cells sorted from blood, obtained in a trial of the OX40 agonist ivuxolimab. The genes are TRBV18 and TRBJ1-2; a weak D match, TRBD1 (5 bases). The CDR3 loop is CASSPGGDNYGYTF. CDR3 in DNA: TGTGCCAGCTCACCAGGGGGAGATAACTATGGCTACACCTTC.